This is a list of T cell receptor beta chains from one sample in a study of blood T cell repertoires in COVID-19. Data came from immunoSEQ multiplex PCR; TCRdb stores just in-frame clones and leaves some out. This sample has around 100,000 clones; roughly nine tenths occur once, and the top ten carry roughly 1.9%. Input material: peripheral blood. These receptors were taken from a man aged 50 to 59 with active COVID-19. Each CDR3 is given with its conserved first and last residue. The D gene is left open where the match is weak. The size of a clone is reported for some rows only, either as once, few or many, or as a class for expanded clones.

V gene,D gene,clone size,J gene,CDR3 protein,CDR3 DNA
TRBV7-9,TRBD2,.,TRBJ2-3,CASSSAGVGGDTQYF,TGTGCCAGCAGCTCCGCGGGAGTCGGAGGAGATACGCAGTATTTT
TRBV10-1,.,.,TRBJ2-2,CASSEAFGTTSPAGELFF,TGCGCCAGCAGTGAGGCCTTTGGAACTACAAGTCCCGCCGGGGAGCTGTTTTTT
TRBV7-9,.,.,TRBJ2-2,CASSLATVTGELFF,TGTGCCAGCAGCTTAGCGACTGTCACCGGGGAGCTGTTTTTT
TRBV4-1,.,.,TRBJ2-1,CASRAGTDPHNEQFF,TGCGCCAGCAGGGCCGGGACTGATCCCCACAATGAGCAGTTCTTC
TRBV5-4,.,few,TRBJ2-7,CASSLRGEQYF,TGTGCCAGCAGCTTGAGAGGGGAGCAGTACTTC
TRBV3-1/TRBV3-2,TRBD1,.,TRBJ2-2,CASSLKGGGGELFF,TGTGCCAGCAGCCTCAAAGGGGGCGGCGGGGAGCTGTTTTTT
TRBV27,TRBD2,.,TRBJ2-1,CASSLGTSLYNEQFF,TGTGCCAGCAGCCTCGGGACTAGCTTGTACAATGAGCAGTTCTTC
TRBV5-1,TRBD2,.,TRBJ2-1,CASSLVGSGGYNEQFF,TGCGCCAGCAGCTTGGTAGGAAGCGGGGGGTACAATGAGCAGTTCTTC
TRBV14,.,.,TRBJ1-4,CASSKYGTPAPRNEKLFF,TGTGCCAGCAGCAAATACGGGACACCCGCCCCCCGTAATGAAAAACTGTTTTTT
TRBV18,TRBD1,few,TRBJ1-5,CASSPPGQALNRHQPQHF,TGTGCCAGCTCACCACCGGGACAGGCCCTAAATCGGCATCAGCCCCAGCATTTT
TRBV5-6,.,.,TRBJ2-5,CASSSPGGRETQYF,TGTGCCAGCAGCTCCCCAGGAGGGAGGGAGACCCAGTACTTC
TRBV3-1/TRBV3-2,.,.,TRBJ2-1,CASSQDSGVPNEQFF,TGTGCCAGCAGCCAAGATTCGGGGGTTCCCAATGAGCAGTTCTTC
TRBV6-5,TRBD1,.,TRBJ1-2,CASKDSRGGYYGYTF,TGTGCCAGCAAAGACTCGAGAGGGGGCTACTATGGCTACACCTTC
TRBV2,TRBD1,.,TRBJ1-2,CASKRTGPYGYTF,TGTGCCAGCAAACGGACAGGGCCTTATGGCTACACCTTC
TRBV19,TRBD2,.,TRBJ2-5,CASSIRGTSGWQETQYF,TGTGCCAGTAGTATAAGGGGGACTAGCGGATGGCAAGAGACCCAGTACTTC
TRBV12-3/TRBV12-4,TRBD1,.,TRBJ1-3,CASSQDRVNTIYF,TGTGCCAGCAGTCAGGACAGGGTGAACACCATATATTTT
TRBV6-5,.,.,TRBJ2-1,CASSYTRYRNEQFF,TGTGCCAGCAGTTACACGAGGTACCGCAATGAGCAGTTCTTC
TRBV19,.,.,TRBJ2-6,CASSKRDRLPGANVLTF,TGTGCCAGTAGTAAAAGAGACAGACTGCCCGGGGCCAACGTCCTGACTTTC
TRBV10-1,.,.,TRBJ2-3,CASARAGTDTQYF,TGCGCCAGCGCAAGGGCAGGGACAGATACGCAGTATTTT
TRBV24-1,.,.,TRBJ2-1,CATRPSGGEQFF,TGTGCCACCAGACCGTCCGGCGGTGAGCAGTTCTTC
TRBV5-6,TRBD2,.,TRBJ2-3,CASSPRLLAGVGDTQYF,TGTGCCAGCAGCCCCCGATTACTAGCGGGAGTTGGGGATACGCAGTATTTT
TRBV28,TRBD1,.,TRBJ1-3,CASSVAGQGGNTIYF,TGTGCCAGCAGTGTAGCGGGACAGGGGGGGAACACCATATATTTT
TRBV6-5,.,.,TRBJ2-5,CASSYSFRGQETQYF,TGTGCCAGCAGTTACTCGTTCAGGGGCCAAGAGACCCAGTACTTC
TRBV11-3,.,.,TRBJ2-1,CASSLDSQGGAREQFF,TGTGCCAGCAGCTTAGATAGTCAAGGCGGGGCGCGAGAGCAGTTCTTC
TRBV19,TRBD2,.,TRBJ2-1,CASLSGRAGGEQFF,TGTGCCAGCCTTAGCGGGAGGGCCGGTGGTGAGCAGTTCTTC
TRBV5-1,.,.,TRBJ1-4,CASSLTATNEKLFF,TGCGCCAGCAGCTTGACTGCAACTAATGAAAAACTGTTTTTT
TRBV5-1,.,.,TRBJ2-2,CASSTGLLNTGELFF,TGCGCCAGCAGCACGGGACTGCTGAACACCGGGGAGCTGTTTTTT
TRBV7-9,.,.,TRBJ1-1,CASSFGTEAFF,TGTGCCAGCAGCTTCGGCACTGAAGCTTTCTTT
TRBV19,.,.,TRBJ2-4,CASSISHGQQNIQYF,TGTGCCAGTAGTATATCCCACGGACAGCAAAACATTCAGTACTTC
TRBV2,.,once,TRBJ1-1,CASSEGGLNTEAFF,TGTGCCAGCAGTGAGGGAGGCTTGAACACTGAAGCTTTCTTT
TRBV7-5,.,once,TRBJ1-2,CARSRGQVYGYTF,TGTGCCAGAAGCCGAGGACAGGTCTATGGCTACACCTTC
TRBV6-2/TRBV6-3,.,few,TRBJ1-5,CASSKTQGWNQPQHF,TGTGCCAGCAGCAAGACGCAGGGGTGGAATCAGCCCCAGCATTTT
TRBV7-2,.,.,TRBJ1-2,CASSLGANYGYTF,TGTGCCAGCAGCCTCGGAGCTAACTATGGCTACACCTTC
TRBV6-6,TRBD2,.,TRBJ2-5,CASSYGGGARETQYF,TGTGCCAGCAGTTACGGCGGGGGGGCCAGGGAGACCCAGTACTTC
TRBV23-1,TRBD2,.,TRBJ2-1,CASSQSELAGGSLINEQFF,TGCGCCAGCAGTCAATCGGAACTAGCGGGGGGTTCTTTGATCAATGAGCAGTTCTTC
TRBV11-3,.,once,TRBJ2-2,CASSLVLTGELFF,TGTGCCAGCAGCTTAGTTTTAACCGGGGAGCTGTTTTTT
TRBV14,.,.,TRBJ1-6,CASSPLAQRNSPLHF,TGTGCCAGCAGCCCCCTAGCTCAGAGAAACTCACCCCTCCACTTT
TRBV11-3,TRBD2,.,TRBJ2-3,CASSLELGTRSNTQYF,TGTGCCAGCAGCTTAGAGCTCGGGACTAGGTCGAATACGCAGTATTTT
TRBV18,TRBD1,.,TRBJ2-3,CASSPDGQGRGQYF,TGTGCCAGCTCACCCGACGGACAGGGGAGGGGGCAGTATTTT